This T cell receptor beta chain was captured in a study of shared clonotypes between healthy human individuals. Broader study findings: A handful of donors had about 5.1% of their naive CD4 clonotypes in common.

In the case of this clone: Its antigen remains unidentified.

CDR3 length: 16 amino acids. The trim removed 6 bases at V and 2 bases at J, leaving 4 bases unmatched. Germline V gene data show CDR1 as SGHNT and CDR2 as YYREEE (reference sequence). Libraries were prepared by immunoSEQ multiplex PCR; TCRdb keeps only in-frame clonotypes and omits some of them. The data contain about 1 million clones, around 78% of them singletons. Naive CD45RA+ and memory CD45RA-negative subsets were split from CD4+ cells. The TCR was taken from a man aged 18 to 30 in good health. Some clones in this sample may be carry-over from other donors' samples. V is TRBV5-4 and J is TRBJ2-6, with 11 bases lining up with TRBD1. What was sequenced was memory CD4+ T cells from PBMCs. As for subset: CD45RA-negative fraction. CDR3 sequence reads: CASTGQGATGANVLTF. CDR3 coding DNA: TGTGCCAGCACCGGACAGGGGGCGACTGGGGCCAACGTCCTGACTTTC.